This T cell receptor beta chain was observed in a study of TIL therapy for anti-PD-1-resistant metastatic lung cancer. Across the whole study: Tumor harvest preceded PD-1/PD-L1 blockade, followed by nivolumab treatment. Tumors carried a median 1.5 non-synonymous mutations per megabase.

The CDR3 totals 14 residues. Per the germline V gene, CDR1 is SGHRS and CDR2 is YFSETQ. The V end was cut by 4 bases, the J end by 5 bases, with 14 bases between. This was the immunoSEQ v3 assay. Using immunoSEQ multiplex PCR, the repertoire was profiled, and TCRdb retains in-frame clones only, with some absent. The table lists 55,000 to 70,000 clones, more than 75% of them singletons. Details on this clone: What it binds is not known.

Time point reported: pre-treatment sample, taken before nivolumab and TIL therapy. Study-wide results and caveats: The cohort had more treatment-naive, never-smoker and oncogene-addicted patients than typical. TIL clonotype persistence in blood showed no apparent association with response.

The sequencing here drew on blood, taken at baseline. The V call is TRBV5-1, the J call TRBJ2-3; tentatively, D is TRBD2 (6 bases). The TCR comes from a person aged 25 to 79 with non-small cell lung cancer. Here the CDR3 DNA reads TGCGCCAGCAGCGCGGGGCGGGGCAAAGATACGCAGTATTTT. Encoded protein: CASSAGRGKDTQYF.